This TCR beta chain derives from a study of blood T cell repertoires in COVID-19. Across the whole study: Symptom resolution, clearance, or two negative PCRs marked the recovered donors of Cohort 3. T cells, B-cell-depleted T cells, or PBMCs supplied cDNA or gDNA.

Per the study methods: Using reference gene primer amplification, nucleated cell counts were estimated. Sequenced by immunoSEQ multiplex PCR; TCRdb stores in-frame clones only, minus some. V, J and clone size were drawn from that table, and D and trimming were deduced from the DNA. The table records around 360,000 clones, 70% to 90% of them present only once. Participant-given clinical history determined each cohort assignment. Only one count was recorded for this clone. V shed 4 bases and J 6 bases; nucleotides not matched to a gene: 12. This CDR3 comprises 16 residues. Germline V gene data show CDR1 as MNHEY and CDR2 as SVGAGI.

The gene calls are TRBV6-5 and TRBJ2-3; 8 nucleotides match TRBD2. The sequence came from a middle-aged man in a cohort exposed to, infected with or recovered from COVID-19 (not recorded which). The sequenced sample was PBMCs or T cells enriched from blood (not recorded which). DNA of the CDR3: TGTGCCAGCAGTTTGTCCGGGACTAGAACAACCGATACGCAGTATTTT. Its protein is CASSLSGTRTTDTQYF.